This T cell receptor (beta chain) was observed in a study of blood T cells in healthy people across ages (dated by TCRdb to about 2015). For the wider study: In model experiments, roughly one uniquely barcoded TCR beta cDNA molecule per two T cells was captured by template switching. Age-related changes in TCR beta repertoire diversity were measured in the study by deep sequencing normalized with unique cDNA molecular identifiers. For two donors (one aged 18 to 29 and one aged 80 or older), the study analyzed two additional independent replicas of 1 million unique cDNA reads from the same blood draw. The donors were split into four age groups: young (average 16 years), middle-aged (more than 35), aged (62) and long-lived (approximately 80). To avoid experimental bias, donors of different ages were distributed randomly across sequencing lanes. The full study reports these points: Compared with the aged group, more naive CD4+ T cells, fewer expanded clones and increased TCR diversity were shown by the long-lived group, suggesting age selection. Since profiling was done on bulk unsorted PBMCs, naive and antigen-experienced compartments could not be conclusively compared. The CMV infection status of donors was not known, potentially confounding age-related changes in expanded clonotypes. Observed TCR beta diversity correlated strongly with the percentage of naive T cells measured by flow cytometry. Observed TCR beta diversity per million T cells fell roughly linearly with age, and a significant reduction was already apparent by age about 36. Estimates of total diversity from one million sequenced T cells were regarded as lower bounds and underestimates.

Systemically healthy Caucasian individuals from Russia, 39 in total and aged roughly 6 to 100 years, were included as donors. Ten milliliters of peripheral blood were drawn from each donor into EDTA-treated Vacutainer tubes. Ficoll-Paque density-gradient centrifugation was used to isolate PBMCs, with at least 6.5 million per sample. Trizol reagent was used to extract total RNA from PBMCs, with at least 6 micrograms per sample. Naive CD45RAhigh/CD27high T cell percentages were measured by flow cytometry on a PBMC aliquot from every donor. CDR1 and CDR2, looked up from the germline V gene, are SGHTA and FQGNSA. The CDR3 sequence holds 14 residues, the cysteine and phenylalanine included. Only CDR3 DNA remains: 42 bases, in frame from the first base. To note about this clonotype: Which antigen it targets is not known. No much larger clonotype is one base removed from it; base qualities were not supplied.

Libraries were made using 5' RACE. The instrument given in TCRdb is Illumina HiSeq 2500. The second PCR ran for about 6 to 12 cycles and used a J-beta primer mix along with a sample-barcoded 5' primer. A unique molecular identifier was introduced onto each TCR beta cDNA molecule by a template-switch 5' adaptor carrying 12 random nucleotides. At least 2.5 million CDR3-containing paired-end reads were obtained from each sample. First-strand cDNA was synthesized from all RNA with the Mint cDNA synthesis kit, primed by a TRBC-specific oligonucleotide. Following uracil-DNA glycosylase treatment, a first 18-cycle PCR with universal primers M1SS and BC2_uni_R was performed on all cDNA. In the authors' own workflow: Normalization of each sample was performed by random selection of 1 million high-quality reads, each carrying a distinct molecular identifier. Reads with shared molecular identifiers were discarded instead of being binned into consensus sequences. CDR3 identification, clonotype clustering and error correction used MiTCR with a Q25 quality threshold and the strictest error-elimination algorithm. A nonparametric unseen species model using Euler transformation provided a lower-bound estimate of total TCR beta diversity. TCRdb reanalyzed the raw reads on its own, using fastp at Q25 for trimming and MiXCR for clone calling, and kept in-frame beta chains. One record per CDR3 amino acid sequence lists the most common genes and DNA. The V and J calls and clone size come from TCRdb's table, not from the authors' own analysis. In this sample the table shows about 1.5 million distinct CDR3 sequences, 40% to 45% of which occur a single time. Of the sample, 4% is held by the ten largest clones.

The chain was built from TRBV7-2 and TRBJ2-5; the D region possibly corresponds to TRBD1 (5 bases align). The J call is uncertain, as TRBJ2-7 better fits the DNA end. The material sequenced was blood. The clonotype was recovered from a woman in her late teens or twenties in good health. The nucleotide sequence reads as follows: TGTGCCAGCAGCTTCCGGACACCGCACTACGAGCAGTACTTC. It translates to CASSFRTPHYEQYF.